What follows are 2 T cell receptor beta chains derived from one specimen sequenced in a study of cytomegalovirus exposure and HLA in healthy donors listed by TCRdb under 2017. Receptor amplification or capture employed the immunoSEQ multiplex PCR assay. For the multiplex PCR, a mixture combining 60 forward primers for TCR Vbeta segments and 13 reverse primers for TCR Jbeta segments was used. This is the immuneACCESS table as TCRdb keeps it, with only in-frame sequences that have V and J called. A part of the clones is gone; compared with another copy, unresolved V genes explain less than half, and the rest is unexplained. This sample holds 100,000 to 150,000 clones; around 67% were observed only once. Less than 5% of the sample comes from the top ten. Sequencing was performed on PBMCs. These receptors were obtained from a man aged 60 to 69 in good health and CMV-seropositive.

V gene TRBV10-1 combines with J gene TRBJ1-1, with a weak D call TRBD1 (6 bases). V lost 8 bases and J 3 bases, leaving 13 bases between the germline ends. The CDR3 spans 13 residues. CDR1 and CDR2 (germline): WNHNN, SYGVQD (reference sequence). The chain's CDR3 is CASRWTEDTEAFF. The DNA for the CDR3 is TGCGCCAGCCGATGGACAGAAGACACTGAAGCTTTCTTT.

CDR3 amino acids: CASSLQGVIGYTF. CDR3 nucleotides: TGTGCCAGCAGCTTGCAGGGGGTAATTGGCTACACCTTC. V usage is TRBV5-4 and J usage is TRBJ1-2; 7 bases agree with TRBD1. V gave up 1 base and J gave up 7 bases; unmatched junction bases: 4. CDR3 length: 13 amino acids. CDR1 SGHNT and CDR2 YYREEE come from the germline V gene (reference sequence).